This TCR beta chain was documented in a study of T cells in Graves' hyperthyroidism and ophthalmopathy. Template material for amplifying TCR beta CDR3 regions consisted of RNA transcripts. HTBI primers were used for first-round RT-PCR of the TCR CDR3. TCRdb re-analysed the multiplex PCR reads in MiXCR, keeping a single row per CDR3 protein. The sample gives about 480,000 distinct CDR3 sequences, approximately 15% of which show up once; over 15% is in the top ten. The CDR3 totals 15 residues. Germline V CDR1 and CDR2: LNHDA, SQIVND (reference sequence). The junction had 8 bases not matched to a gene; V was cut back by 4 bases and J by 8 bases.

The sequencing sample was made of blood. This chain connects TRBV19 to TRBJ2-1; 10 bases agree with TRBD2. This receptor was obtained from a woman aged 18 to 35 with Graves' hyperthyroidism. CDR3 bases: TGTGCCAGTAGTACCCGACTAGCGGGTATCGATGAGCAGTTCTTC. Protein sequence: CASSTRLAGIDEQFF.